These T cell receptor beta chains were read from a single sample in a study of T cell repertoires in cytomegalovirus infection. A single record per CDR3 protein comes from TCRdb applying MiXCR to the reads. The sample yields about 460,000 distinct CDR3 sequences, approximately 11% seen once. Material: PBMCs. Every receptor here comes from a human donor in good health (CMV status not recorded). Some clones in this sample may be carry-over from other donors' samples. Both conserved end residues are part of each CDR3. A D gene is named only where the DNA matches it firmly. The size of a clone is reported for some rows only, either as once, few or many, or as a class for expanded clones.

TRBV6-5	.	.	TRBJ1-1	TGTGCCAGCAGTTACGGCCGACTGCAGCCTGAAGCTTTCTTT	CASSYGRLQPEAFF
TRBV28	many	TRBD2	TRBJ2-1	TGTGCCAGCAGTTTACTAGCGGGAGTCTGGGAGCAGTTCTTC	CASSLLAGVWEQFF
TRBV7-3	many	.	TRBJ1-3	TGTGCCAGCAGCTTAGGCTACACCATATATTTT	CASSLGYTIYF
TRBV14	few	TRBD2	TRBJ2-3	TGTGCCAGCAGCCAAGTCGGACTAGCGACCACAGATACGCAGTATTTT	CASSQVGLATTDTQYF
TRBV29-1	many	.	TRBJ2-2	TGCAGCGTGCGGGGATCGAACACCGGGGAGCTGTTTTTT	CSVRGSNTGELFF
TRBV20-1	.	.	TRBJ1-2	TGCAGTGCCGGGGCCCACTATGGCTACACCTTC	CSAGAHYGYTF
TRBV3-1	few	.	TRBJ1-1	TGTGCCAGCAGCCAAGTATCAAACGGGGTTGAAGCTTTCTTT	CASSQVSNGVEAFF
TRBV5-1	.	.	TRBJ2-2	TGCGCCAGCAGCTTGGAATTCGGGGGATCTCGCACCGGGGAGCTGTTTTTT	CASSLEFGGSRTGELFF
TRBV7-2	many	TRBD2	TRBJ2-2	TGTGCCAGCAAGGGGGCTAGCGGGAGCGGGGAGCTGTTTTTT	CASKGASGSGELFF
TRBV5-1	.	.	TRBJ2-3	TGCGCCAGCAGCGGGACCGTCGAGGATACGCAGTATTTT	CASSGTVEDTQYF
TRBV2	many	.	TRBJ1-5	TGTGCCACCGCCAGGGACCGGGATCAGCCCCAGCATTTT	CATARDRDQPQHF
TRBV28	few	.	TRBJ2-3	TGTGCCAGCAGGGGGGCTAGCGGAACTAGCACAGATACGCAGTATTTT	CASRGASGTSTDTQYF
TRBV20-1	.	TRBD2	TRBJ2-3	TGCAGTGCTAGTCAGCGGGAGGGCCTGACAGATACGCAGTATTTT	CSASQREGLTDTQYF
TRBV7-4	.	.	TRBJ2-1	TGTGCCAGCAGCTTGGGTAACAATGGGCAGTTCTTC	CASSLGNNGQFF
TRBV14	many	.	TRBJ2-1	TGTGCCAGCAGCCATTTGGGGCCGACCTACAATGAGCAGTTCTTC	CASSHLGPTYNEQFF
TRBV12-5	many	.	TRBJ2-1	TGTGCTAGTGGTCTCAACAGGGAGAGGGACTCCTACAATGAGCAGTTCTTC	CASGLNRERDSYNEQFF
TRBV24-1	many	.	TRBJ2-1	TGTGCCACCAGTGATTTGAGCCAGGATAGCGGCCGCTCCTACAATGAGCAGTTCTTC	CATSDLSQDSGRSYNEQFF
TRBV7-2	many	.	TRBJ2-7	TGTGCCAGCAGCTTACAGGGGACTACCTACGAGCAGTACTTC	CASSLQGTTYEQYF
TRBV5-6	many	.	TRBJ1-1	TGTGCCAGCAGCTTGGCCGGGGGAGTACGAACTGAAGCTTTCTTT	CASSLAGGVRTEAFF
TRBV9	.	.	TRBJ1-2	TGTGCCAGCAGCGTAGGGCCAGGGCATGGCTACACCTTC	CASSVGPGHGYTF
TRBV7-2	many	.	TRBJ1-5	TGTGCCAGCAGCTTAGACAGGGAGGTCCATCAGCCCCAGCATTTT	CASSLDREVHQPQHF
TRBV20-1	.	TRBD2	TRBJ2-7	TGCAGTGCTAGAGATCGGACTAGCGGTTCCTACGAGCAGTACTTC	CSARDRTSGSYEQYF
TRBV5-1	.	.	TRBJ2-3	TGCGCCAGCACGGTCGGGAGCACAGATACGCAGTATTTT	CASTVGSTDTQYF
TRBV7-2	many	TRBD2	TRBJ2-5	TGTGCCAGCAGCCCCTCTCTGCGAGCGGGAGGACAAGAGACCCAGTACTTC	CASSPSLRAGGQETQYF
TRBV12-3/TRBV12-4	many	.	TRBJ1-2	TGTGCCAGCAGCTTTGGAAGGATCTATGGCTACACCTTC	CASSFGRIYGYTF
TRBV20-1	.	TRBD2	TRBJ2-7	TGCAGTGCTCCGCCCTGGACTAGCGGATCCTACGAGCAGTACTTC	CSAPPWTSGSYEQYF
TRBV6-1	many	.	TRBJ1-2	TGTGCCAGCAGTGAAGCCCGCTATGGCTACACCTTC	CASSEARYGYTF
TRBV4-1	many	TRBD1	TRBJ2-7	TGCGCCAGCAGCCAATCCATGGGACAGGGAGACTACGAGCAGTACTTC	CASSQSMGQGDYEQYF
TRBV19	.	.	TRBJ1-4	TGTGCCAGTAGTGTTCGACAGCTGAATGAAAAACTGTTTTTT	CASSVRQLNEKLFF
TRBV7-9	many	.	TRBJ2-2	TGTGCCAGCAGAGTTACAGGGAACACCGGGGAGCTGTTTTTT	CASRVTGNTGELFF
TRBV20-1	.	TRBD1	TRBJ1-4	TGCAGTGCTAGACCACACGGACAGGGCTCTGAAAAACTGTTTTTT	CSARPHGQGSEKLFF
TRBV7-8	many	.	TRBJ2-2	TGTGCCAGCACCACAACCTGGACGGCGCATGGGGCCGGGGAGCTGTTTTTT	CASTTTWTAHGAGELFF
TRBV7-2	many	.	TRBJ2-3	TGTGCCAGCAGCTTTCCAAGGGGTGGTACAGATACGCAGTATTTT	CASSFPRGGTDTQYF
TRBV19	many	.	TRBJ1-2	TGTGCCAGTAGTATAGAGAGCAGAGACTATGGCTACACCTTC	CASSIESRDYGYTF
TRBV4-2	many	TRBD1	TRBJ1-1	TGTGCCAGCAGCCAGGGCAAGACAGGGGATGGAACTGAAGCTTTCTTT	CASSQGKTGDGTEAFF
TRBV12-3/TRBV12-4	many	.	TRBJ1-1	TGTGCCAGCAGCTTAGAGGTCGGTGAAGCTTTCTTT	CASSLEVGEAFF
TRBV2	.	.	TRBJ2-2	TGTGCCAGCAGAGACGAGGGAGCCGGGGAGCTGTTTTTT	CASRDEGAGELFF
TRBV6-5	few	.	TRBJ1-1	TGTGCCAGCAGTTACTCGATGGGGGCGGCGGGGGTTGACACTGAAGCTTTCTTT	CASSYSMGAAGVDTEAFF
TRBV3-1	few	.	TRBJ2-4	TGTGCCAGCAGCCCTGGGCGGCTAGCCAAAAACATTCAGTACTTC	CASSPGRLAKNIQYF
TRBV20-1	.	TRBD1	TRBJ1-2	TGCAGTGCTAGGGAAACGGGACAGCCAATCGGCTACACCTTC	CSARETGQPIGYTF
TRBV6-5	many	.	TRBJ1-5	TGTGCCAGCTCGGGCGCAATGGGCCCCCAGCATTTT	CASSGAMGPQHF
TRBV27	.	.	TRBJ2-7	TGTGCCAGCACCAACGAGCAGTACTTC	CASTNEQYF
TRBV5-4	many	TRBD2	TRBJ2-7	TGTGCCAGCAGCTCCCGGAAGGGAGGGGTCCCCTACGAGCAGTACTTC	CASSSRKGGVPYEQYF
TRBV11-1	.	.	TRBJ2-2	TGTGCCAGCAGCTTAGTCAGACGCACCGGGGAGCTGTTTTTT	CASSLVRRTGELFF
TRBV9	.	TRBD2	TRBJ2-7	TGTGCCAGCAGCCCCGGGGGGGGGCAGTACGAGCAGTACTTC	CASSPGGGQYEQYF
TRBV28	many	.	TRBJ1-1	TGTGCCAGCAGTTCCCCAGGAGGGCGAGGCACTGAAGCTTTCTTT	CASSSPGGRGTEAFF
TRBV7-8	many	.	TRBJ2-1	TGTGCCAGCAGAAAGGAGGGCTACAATGAGCAGTTCTTC	CASRKEGYNEQFF
TRBV7-6	many	.	TRBJ1-5	TGTGCCAGCAGCCGACAGGACAATCAGCCCCAGCATTTT	CASSRQDNQPQHF
TRBV5-1	.	.	TRBJ2-7	TGCGCCAGCAGCAGGGGACCCGAGCAGTACTTC	CASSRGPEQYF
TRBV19	few	.	TRBJ1-2	TGTGCCAGTAGGAATTGGGATGGCTACACCTTC	CASRNWDGYTF